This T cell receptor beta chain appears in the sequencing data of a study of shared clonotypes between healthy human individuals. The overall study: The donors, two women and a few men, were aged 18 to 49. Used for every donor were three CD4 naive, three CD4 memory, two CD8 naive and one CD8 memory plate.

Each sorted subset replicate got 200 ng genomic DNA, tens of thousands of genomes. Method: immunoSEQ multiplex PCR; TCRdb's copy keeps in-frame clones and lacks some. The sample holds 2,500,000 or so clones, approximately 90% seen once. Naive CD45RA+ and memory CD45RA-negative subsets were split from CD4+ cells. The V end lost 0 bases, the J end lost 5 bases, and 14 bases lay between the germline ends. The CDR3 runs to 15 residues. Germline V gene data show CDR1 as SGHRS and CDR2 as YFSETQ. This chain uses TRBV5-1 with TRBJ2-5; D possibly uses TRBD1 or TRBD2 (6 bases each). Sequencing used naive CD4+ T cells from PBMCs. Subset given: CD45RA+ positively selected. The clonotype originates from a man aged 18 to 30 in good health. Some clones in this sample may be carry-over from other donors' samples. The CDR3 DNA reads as TGCGCCAGCAGCTTGGCTGGGGGGCCAGAGGAGACCCAGTACTTC. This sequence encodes CASSLAGGPEETQYF.